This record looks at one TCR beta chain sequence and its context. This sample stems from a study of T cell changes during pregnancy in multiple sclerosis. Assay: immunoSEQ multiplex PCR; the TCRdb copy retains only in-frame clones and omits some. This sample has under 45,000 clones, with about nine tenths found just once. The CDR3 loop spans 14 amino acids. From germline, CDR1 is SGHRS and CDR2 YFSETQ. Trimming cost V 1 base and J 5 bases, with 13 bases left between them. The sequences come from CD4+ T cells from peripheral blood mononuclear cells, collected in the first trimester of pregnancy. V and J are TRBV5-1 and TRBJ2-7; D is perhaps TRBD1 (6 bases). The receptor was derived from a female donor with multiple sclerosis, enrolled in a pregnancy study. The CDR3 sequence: CASSLRTGSDEQYF. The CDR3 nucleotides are TGCGCCAGCAGCTTGAGAACAGGGAGTGACGAGCAGTACTTC.